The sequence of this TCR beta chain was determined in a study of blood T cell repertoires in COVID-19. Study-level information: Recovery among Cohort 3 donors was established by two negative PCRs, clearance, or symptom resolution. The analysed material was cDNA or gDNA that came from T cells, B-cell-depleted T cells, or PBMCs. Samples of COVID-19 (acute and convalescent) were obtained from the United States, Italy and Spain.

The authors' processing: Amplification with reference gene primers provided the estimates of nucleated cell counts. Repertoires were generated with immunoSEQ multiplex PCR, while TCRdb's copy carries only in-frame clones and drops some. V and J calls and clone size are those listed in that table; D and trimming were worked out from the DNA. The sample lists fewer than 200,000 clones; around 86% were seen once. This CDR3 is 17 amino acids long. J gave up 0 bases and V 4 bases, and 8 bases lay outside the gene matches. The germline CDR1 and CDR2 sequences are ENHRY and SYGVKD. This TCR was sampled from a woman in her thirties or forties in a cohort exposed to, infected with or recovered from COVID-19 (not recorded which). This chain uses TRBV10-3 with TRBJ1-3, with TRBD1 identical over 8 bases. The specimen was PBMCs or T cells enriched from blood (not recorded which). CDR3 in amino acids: CAISALQGDSSGNTIYF. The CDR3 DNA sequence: TGTGCCATCAGTGCCCTACAGGGGGATAGCTCTGGAAACACCATATATTTT.